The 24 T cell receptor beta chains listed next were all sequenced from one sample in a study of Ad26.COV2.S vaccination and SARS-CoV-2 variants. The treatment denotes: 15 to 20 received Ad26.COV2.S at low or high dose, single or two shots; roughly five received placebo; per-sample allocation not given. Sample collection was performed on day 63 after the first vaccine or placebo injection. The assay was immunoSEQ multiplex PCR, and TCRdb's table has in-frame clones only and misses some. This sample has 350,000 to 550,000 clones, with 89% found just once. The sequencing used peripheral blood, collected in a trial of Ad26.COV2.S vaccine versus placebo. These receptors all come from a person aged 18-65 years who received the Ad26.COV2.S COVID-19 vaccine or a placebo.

CDR3 nucleotide sequence: TGTGCCAGTAGGTGGACCTCAACTAATGAAAAACTGTTTTTT. Its protein product is CASRWTSTNEKLFF. The chain uses TRBV19 and TRBJ1-4; D call uncertain. Germline assignment: CDR1 LNHDA and CDR2 SQIVND (reference sequence). V was shortened by 6 bases and J by 0 bases, with 8 bases between the two germline ends. CDR3 length: 14 amino acids. Full variable domain (rest looked up from reference TRBV19 and TRBJ1-4): DGGITQSPKYLFRKEGQNVTLSCEQNLNHDAMYWYRQDPGQGLRLIYYSQIVNDFQKGDIAEGYSVSREKKESFPLTVTSAQKNPTAFYLCASRWTSTNEKLFFGSGTQLSVL.

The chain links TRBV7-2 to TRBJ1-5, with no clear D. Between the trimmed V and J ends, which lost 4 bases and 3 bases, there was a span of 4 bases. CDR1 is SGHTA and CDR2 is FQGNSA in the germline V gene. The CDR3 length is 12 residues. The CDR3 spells CASSSYNQPQHF. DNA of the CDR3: TGTGCCAGCAGCTCGTACAATCAGCCCCAGCATTTT. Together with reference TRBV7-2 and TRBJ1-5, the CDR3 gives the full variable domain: GAGVSQSPSNKVTEKGKDVELRCDPISGHTALYWYRQSLGQGLEFLIYFQGNSAPDKSGLPSDRFSAERTGGSVSTLTIQRTQQEDSAVYLCASSSYNQPQHFGDGTRLSIL.

The CDR3 loop reads CAISAGGDNQPQHF. CDR3 coding DNA: TGTGCCATCAGTGCAGGGGGAGACAATCAGCCCCAGCATTTT. The V call is TRBV10-3, the J call TRBJ1-5; 7 nucleotides align to TRBD1. Per the germline V gene, CDR1 is ENHRY and CDR2 is SYGVKD. J gave up 3 bases and V 4 bases, and 3 bases lay outside the gene matches. This CDR3 contains 14 residues.

The CDR3 DNA is TGCAGCGGCGGATCCGGGGCCAACGTCCTGACTTTC. Amino acid sequence: CSGGSGANVLTF. The rearrangement uses TRBV29-1 and TRBJ2-6; D call uncertain. The V end lost 7 bases, the J end lost 4 bases, and 8 bases lay between the germline ends. This CDR3 region has 12 residues. From germline, CDR1 is SQVTM and CDR2 ANQGSEA.

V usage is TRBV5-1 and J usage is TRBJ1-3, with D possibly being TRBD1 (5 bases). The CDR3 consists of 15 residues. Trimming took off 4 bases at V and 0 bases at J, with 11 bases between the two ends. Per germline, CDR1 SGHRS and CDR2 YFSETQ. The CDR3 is CASSPQGLSGNTIYF. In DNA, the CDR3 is TGCGCCAGCAGCCCCCAGGGCCTCTCTGGAAACACCATATATTTT.

Written as DNA, the CDR3 is TGCAGTGGGAGCTTAGAGACCCAGTACTTC. This sequence encodes CSGSLETQYF. This chain uses TRBV20-1 with TRBJ2-5; D is uncertain. CDR1 and CDR2 (germline): DFQATT, SNEGSKA (reference sequence). V lost 7 bases to trimming and J lost 4 bases, with 7 bases between them. The CDR3 is 10 amino acids.

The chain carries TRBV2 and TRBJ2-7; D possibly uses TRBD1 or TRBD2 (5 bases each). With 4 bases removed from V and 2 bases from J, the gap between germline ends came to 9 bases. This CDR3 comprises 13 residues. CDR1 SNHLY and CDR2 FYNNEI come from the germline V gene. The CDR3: CASSGDATYEQYV. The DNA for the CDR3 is TGTGCCAGCAGTGGGGACGCAACCTACGAGCAGTACGTC.

DNA of the CDR3: TGTGCCAGCAGCTGGGGTAGGGGATCGACCTACGAGCAGTACTTC. It yields the protein CASSWGRGSTYEQYF. This chain uses TRBV11-1 with TRBJ2-7; maybe TRBD1 (5 bases). Germline CDR1 and CDR2: SGHAT and FQDESV (reference sequence). The CDR3 is made up of 15 amino acids. The V end lost 4 bases, the J end lost 2 bases, and 15 bases lay between the germline ends. Complete variable domain (other parts from reference TRBV11-1 and TRBJ2-7): EAEVAQSPRYKITEKSQAVAFWCDPISGHATLYWYRQILGQGPELLVQFQDESVVDDSQLPKDRFSAERLKGVDSTLKIQPAELGDSAMYLCASSWGRGSTYEQYFGPGTRLTVT.

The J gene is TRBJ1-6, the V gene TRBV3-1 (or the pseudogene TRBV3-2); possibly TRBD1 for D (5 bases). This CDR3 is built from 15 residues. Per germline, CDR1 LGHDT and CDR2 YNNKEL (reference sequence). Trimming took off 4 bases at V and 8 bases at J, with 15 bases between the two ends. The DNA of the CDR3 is TGTGCCAGCAGCCTACAATGGGACCTTCATTCACCCCTCCACTTT. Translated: CASSLQWDLHSPLHF.

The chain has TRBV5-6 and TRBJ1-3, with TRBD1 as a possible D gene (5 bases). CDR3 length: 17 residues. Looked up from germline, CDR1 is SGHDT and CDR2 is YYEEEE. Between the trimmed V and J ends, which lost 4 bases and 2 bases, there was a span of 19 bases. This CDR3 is CASSPRGGARAGNTIYF. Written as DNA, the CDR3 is TGTGCCAGCAGCCCCCGAGGCGGGGCGCGGGCTGGAAACACCATATATTTT.

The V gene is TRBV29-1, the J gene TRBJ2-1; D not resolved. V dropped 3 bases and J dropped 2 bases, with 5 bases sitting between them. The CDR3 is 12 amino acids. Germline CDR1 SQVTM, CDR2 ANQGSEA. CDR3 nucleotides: TGCAGCGTTGACCGGACCTACAATGAGCAGTTCTTC. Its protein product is CSVDRTYNEQFF.

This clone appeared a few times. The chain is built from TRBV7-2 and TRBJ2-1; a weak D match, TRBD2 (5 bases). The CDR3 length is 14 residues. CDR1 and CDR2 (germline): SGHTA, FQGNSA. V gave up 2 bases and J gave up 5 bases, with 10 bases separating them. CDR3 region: CASSLLTSNNEQFF. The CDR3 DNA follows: TGTGCCAGCAGCTTACTTACTAGTAACAATGAGCAGTTCTTC.

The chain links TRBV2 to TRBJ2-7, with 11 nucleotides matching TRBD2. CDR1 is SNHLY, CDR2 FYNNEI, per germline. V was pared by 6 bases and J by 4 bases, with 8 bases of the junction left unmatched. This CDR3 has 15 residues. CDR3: CASSGGLAEGYEQYV. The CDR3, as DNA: TGTGCCAGCAGCGGGGGACTAGCGGAAGGATACGAGCAGTACGTC.

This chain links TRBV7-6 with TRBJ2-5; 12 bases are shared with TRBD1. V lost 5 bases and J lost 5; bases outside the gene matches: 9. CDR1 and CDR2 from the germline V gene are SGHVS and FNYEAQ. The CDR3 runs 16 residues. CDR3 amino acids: CASSRPRGQGAETQYF. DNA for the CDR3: TGTGCCAGCAGCCGCCCGCGGGGACAGGGGGCGGAGACCCAGTACTTC.

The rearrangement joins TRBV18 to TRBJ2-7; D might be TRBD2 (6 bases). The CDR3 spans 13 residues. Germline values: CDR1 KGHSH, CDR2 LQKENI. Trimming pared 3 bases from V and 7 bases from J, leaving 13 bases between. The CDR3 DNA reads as TGTGCCAGCTCACCCCGCAACGCGGGGGAGCAGTACTTC. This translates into CASSPRNAGEQYF.

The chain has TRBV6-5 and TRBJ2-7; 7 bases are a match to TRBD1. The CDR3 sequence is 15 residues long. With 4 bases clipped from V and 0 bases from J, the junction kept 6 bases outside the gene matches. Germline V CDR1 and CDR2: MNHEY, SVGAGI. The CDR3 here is CASSSGTASSYEQYV. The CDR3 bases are TGTGCCAGCAGTTCCGGGACAGCTAGCTCCTACGAGCAGTACGTC.

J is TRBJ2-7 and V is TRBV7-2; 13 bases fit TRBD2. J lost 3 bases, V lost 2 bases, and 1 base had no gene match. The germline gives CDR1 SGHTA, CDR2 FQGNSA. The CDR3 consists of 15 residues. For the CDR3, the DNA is TGTGCCAGCAGCTTAAGGACTAGCGGGAGCTACGAGCAGTACGTC. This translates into CASSLRTSGSYEQYV.

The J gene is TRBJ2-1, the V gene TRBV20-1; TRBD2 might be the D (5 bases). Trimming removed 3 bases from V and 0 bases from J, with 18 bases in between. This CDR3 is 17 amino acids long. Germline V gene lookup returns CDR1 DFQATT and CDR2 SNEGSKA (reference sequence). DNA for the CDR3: TGCAGTGCTAGTGATTCGCTAGCTCAGAGCTCCTACAATGAGCAGTTCTTC. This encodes CSASDSLAQSSYNEQFF.

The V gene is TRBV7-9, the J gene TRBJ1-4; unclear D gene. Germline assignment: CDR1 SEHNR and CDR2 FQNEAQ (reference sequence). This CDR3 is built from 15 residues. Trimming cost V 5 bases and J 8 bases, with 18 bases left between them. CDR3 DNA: TGTGCCAGCAGCCCCGGCTCTGAGGCGGGGGAAAAACTGTTTTTT. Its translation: CASSPGSEAGEKLFF.

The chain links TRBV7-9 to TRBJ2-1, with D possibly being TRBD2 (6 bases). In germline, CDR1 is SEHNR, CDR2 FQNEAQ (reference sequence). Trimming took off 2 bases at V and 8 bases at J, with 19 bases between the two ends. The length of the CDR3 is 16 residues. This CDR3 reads CASSLLPGGPRDEQFF. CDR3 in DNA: TGTGCCAGCAGCTTACTGCCCGGAGGGCCTAGGGATGAGCAGTTCTTC.

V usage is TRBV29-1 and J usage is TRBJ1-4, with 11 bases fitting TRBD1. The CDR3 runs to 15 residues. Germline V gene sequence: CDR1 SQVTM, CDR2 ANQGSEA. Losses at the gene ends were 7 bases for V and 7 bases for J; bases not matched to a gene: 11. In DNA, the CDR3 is TGCAGCGCCATGAGGACAGGGGGCCTGGGTGAAAAACTGTTTTTT. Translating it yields CSAMRTGGLGEKLFF.

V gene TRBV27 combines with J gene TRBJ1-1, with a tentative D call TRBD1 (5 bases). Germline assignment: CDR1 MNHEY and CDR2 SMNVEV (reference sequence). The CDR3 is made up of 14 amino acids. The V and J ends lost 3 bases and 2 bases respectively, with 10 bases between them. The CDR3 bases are TGTGCCAGCAGTTTGTTCGGACAAAACACTGAAGCTTTCTTT. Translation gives CASSLFGQNTEAFF.

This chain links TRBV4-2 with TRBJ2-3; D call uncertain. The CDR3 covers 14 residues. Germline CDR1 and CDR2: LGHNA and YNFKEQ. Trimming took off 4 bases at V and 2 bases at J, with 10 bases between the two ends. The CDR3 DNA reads TGTGCCAGCAGCCTTCCCTTTTCCACAGATACGCAGTATTTT. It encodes CASSLPFSTDTQYF.

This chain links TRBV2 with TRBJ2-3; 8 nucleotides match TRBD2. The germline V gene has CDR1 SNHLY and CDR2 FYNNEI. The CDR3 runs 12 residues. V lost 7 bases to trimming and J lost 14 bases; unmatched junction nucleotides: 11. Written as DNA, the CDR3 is TGTGCCAGCACAACTAGCGGACCCGCGGCGTATTTT. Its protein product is CASTTSGPAAYF.